These 7 T cell receptor beta chains were sequenced from one sample in a study of cytomegalovirus exposure and HLA in healthy donors. Generated by immunoSEQ multiplex PCR, the TCRdb table keeps only in-frame clones and is missing some. The table has roughly 250,000 clones, around 86% seen once; the top ten hold roughly 1.2%. Sequencing was performed on PBMCs. Every receptor here comes from a woman in her 30s in good health and CMV-seropositive.

J is TRBJ2-6 and V is TRBV6-1; possible D gene TRBD1, 6 bases. CDR3 length: 18 residues. Germline lookup yields CDR1 MNHNS and CDR2 SASEGT. V lost 2 bases and J lost 0, with 14 bases in between. For the CDR3, the DNA is TGTGCCAGCAGTGAACGAGCAGGGGATGCCTCTGGGGCCAACGTCCTGACTTTC. Its translation is CASSERAGDASGANVLTF.

The rearrangement uses TRBV29-1 and TRBJ2-3, with TRBD2 identical over 8 bases. The CDR3 consists of 15 residues. V gave up 7 bases and J gave up 4 bases; unmatched junction bases: 13. Germline V gene sequence: CDR1 SQVTM, CDR2 ANQGSEA. CDR3 in amino acids: CSGQVGAGVADTQYF. The CDR3 region has the DNA TGCAGCGGACAAGTAGGAGCGGGAGTTGCAGATACGCAGTATTTT.

The V call is TRBV10-1, the J call TRBJ2-7; D perhaps matches TRBD1 (5 bases). Per the germline V gene, CDR1 is WNHNN and CDR2 is SYGVQD (reference sequence). Trimming removed 0 bases at V and 4 bases at J, with 13 bases between. This CDR3 has 15 residues. The CDR3 coding sequence is TGCGCCAGCAGTGAGTCGACCAGGGAAGGGTACGAGCAGTACTTC. The encoded protein is CASSESTREGYEQYF.

In its sample, this clone was seen a few times. The rearrangement uses TRBV7-2 and TRBJ2-3; D remains unclear. This CDR3 region has 13 residues. V was trimmed by 5 bases and J by 6 bases, leaving 12 bases between them. Germline CDR1 is SGHTA and CDR2 is FQGNSA. CDR3 DNA sequence: TGTGCCAGCAGCCGGAGTCTGGGTGATACGCAGTATTTT. Its protein is CASSRSLGDTQYF.

The chain uses TRBV9 and TRBJ2-7; 9 bases fit TRBD2. Germline V gene data show CDR1 as SGDLS and CDR2 as YYNGEE. Trimming at V came to 0 bases and at J to 3 bases, leaving 4 bases not matched to a gene. The length of the CDR3 is 15 residues. The CDR3 DNA follows: TGTGCCAGCAGCGTAGAGGGCGGGAGGGGCTACGAGCAGTACTTC. Residues: CASSVEGGRGYEQYF.

This chain links TRBV5-5 with TRBJ2-1; 11 bases map to TRBD2. CDR3 length equals 16 residues. Germline V gene sequence: CDR1 SGHKS, CDR2 YYEKEE (reference sequence). V gave up 3 bases and J gave up 2 bases; unmatched junction bases: 4. This CDR3 reads CASSSGLAAAYNEQFF. The CDR3 nucleotides read TGTGCCAGCAGCTCGGGACTAGCGGCGGCCTACAATGAGCAGTTCTTC. The variable domain in full, completed from reference TRBV5-5 and TRBJ2-1, reads DAGVTQSPTHLIKTRGQQVTLRCSPISGHKSVSWYQQVLGQGPQFIFQYYEKEERGRGNFPDRFSARQFPNYSSELNVNALLLGDSALYLCASSSGLAAAYNEQFFGPGTRLTVL.

The rearrangement joins TRBV30 to TRBJ2-4; 9 bases line up with TRBD2. The V gene end was trimmed by 2 bases and the J gene end by 8 bases; junction bases not matched to a gene: 7. This CDR3 comprises 14 residues. Germline V gene data show CDR1 as GTSNPN and CDR2 as SVGIG (reference sequence). The CDR3 protein is CAWSLRAGGDIQYF. CDR3 bases: TGTGCCTGGAGTTTGAGGGCGGGGGGGGACATTCAGTACTTC.